The rows below give T cell receptor beta chains drawn from one sample of a study of T cells after yellow fever vaccination. MiXCR, applied by TCRdb to the 5' RACE reads, yields one record per CDR3 protein. The sample lists roughly 120,000 distinct CDR3 sequences; roughly 8.9% were seen once. Sample: CD8+ T cells sorted from PBMCs, taken 45 days after the yellow fever booster vaccination. Source of these receptors: a man aged 30 to 39 who received the YFV17D yellow fever vaccine. Both conserved end residues are part of each CDR3. D genes are given only for firm matches. Only some rows state a clone size, as once, few, many or a class for expanded clones.

many	TRBJ2-7	TRBV5-1	NA	CASSLEPHYEQYF	TGCGCCAGCAGCTTGGAACCCCACTACGAGCAGTACTTC
NA	TRBJ2-3	TRBV7-9	NA	CASSSGVIYTQYF	TGTGCCAGCAGCTCAGGAGTCATATATACGCAGTATTTT
NA	TRBJ2-5	TRBV7-2	NA	CASSLAGERRYF	TGTGCCAGCAGCCTCGCAGGGGAACGGCGGTACTTC
few	TRBJ2-2	TRBV20-1	NA	CSARPGATTGELFF	TGCAGTGCTAGACCAGGGGCCACCACCGGGGAGCTGTTTTTT
NA	TRBJ2-1	TRBV12-5	TRBD2	CASALGGLLYNEQFF	TGTGCTAGTGCCCTGGGGGGACTACTCTACAATGAGCAGTTCTTC
many	TRBJ2-1	TRBV7-6	NA	CASSLIDEAGREQFF	TGTGCCAGCAGCTTAATTGATGAAGCGGGTAGAGAGCAGTTCTTC
many	TRBJ2-7	TRBV27	TRBD1	CASSRQGGTYEQYF	TGTGCCAGCAGTAGACAGGGCGGCACCTACGAGCAGTACTTC
many	TRBJ2-1	TRBV7-2	NA	CASSYGGAYNEQFF	TGTGCCAGCAGCTACGGGGGCGCCTACAATGAGCAGTTCTTC
many	TRBJ2-7	TRBV12-3/TRBV12-4	TRBD1	CASRPKTGTGIYEQYF	TGTGCCAGCAGACCAAAAACCGGGACAGGGATCTACGAGCAGTACTTC
NA	TRBJ2-7	TRBV18	TRBD1	CASSLIGQGAIYEQYF	TGTGCCAGCTCACTCATCGGACAGGGGGCAATTTACGAGCAGTACTTC
many	TRBJ2-7	TRBV7-6	NA	CASSLYGPNYEQYF	TGTGCCAGCAGCCTTTACGGGCCAAACTACGAGCAGTACTTC
few	TRBJ2-7	TRBV7-6	NA	CASSPGFEGLTYEQYF	TGTGCCAGCAGCCCAGGGTTCGAAGGATTAACCTACGAGCAGTACTTC
many	TRBJ2-3	TRBV12-3/TRBV12-4	NA	CASSRGDTDTQYF	TGTGCCAGCAGTAGGGGGGATACAGATACGCAGTATTTT
few	TRBJ2-3	TRBV27	TRBD2	CASSSGTISTDTQYF	TGTGCCAGCAGTTCGGGGACTATCTCCACAGATACGCAGTATTTT
many	TRBJ2-1	TRBV1	NA	CTSRASFREQFF	TGCACCAGCAGAGCTAGTTTTCGTGAGCAGTTCTTC
NA	TRBJ2-7	TRBV11-2	NA	CASSYHGGLYEQYF	TGTGCCAGCAGCTACCATGGGGGGCTCTACGAGCAGTACTTC
many	TRBJ2-4	TRBV15	NA	CATSSRDGGNIQYF	TGTGCCACCAGCAGCCGGGACGGGGGAAACATTCAGTACTTC